These T cell receptor beta chains were read from a single sample in a study of memory CD4+ T cells and cytomegalovirus serostatus. Sequencing was performed with immunoSEQ multiplex PCR; in TCRdb, only in-frame clones are kept and a portion is missing. The sample includes some 50,000 clones, roughly 79% of them seen just once. Sequencing was done on a sample of memory CD4+ T cells from blood. The receptors stem from an adult in good health and CMV-seronegative. Each CDR3 is given with its conserved first and last residue. The D gene is left open where the match is weak. Clone size is not always given. Where it is, it says once, few, many or a class for expanded clones.

d_gene,j_gene,v_gene,abundance,CDR3nt,CDR3aa
NA,TRBJ2-1,TRBV4-3,NA,TGCGCCAGCAGCCCAAAGGGGGGAATCCGGGGTGAGCAGTTCTTC,CASSPKGGIRGEQFF
TRBD1,TRBJ1-6,TRBV19,NA,TGTGCCAGTACCTTCGACAGGGCTGGTTCACCCCTCCACTTT,CASTFDRAGSPLHF
NA,TRBJ1-4,TRBV6-1,once,TGTGCCAGCAGTGAAGCGCGGGGGGGGCTAAATGAAAAACTGTTTTTT,CASSEARGGLNEKLFF
NA,TRBJ2-1,TRBV12-5,NA,TGTGCTAGTGGTTTGGAAGGTTTTCGAAATGAGCAGTTCTTC,CASGLEGFRNEQFF
TRBD1,TRBJ1-1,TRBV29-1,once,TGCAGCGTCCTCGGGGACAGGCGTTTCGGGAAAGCTTTCTTT,CSVLGDRRFGKAFF
NA,TRBJ1-1,TRBV7-2,NA,TGTGCCAGCAGCTTAGTAATACTGAACACTGAAGCTTTCTTT,CASSLVILNTEAFF
NA,TRBJ2-5,TRBV4-2,NA,TGTGCCAGCAGCCCACTTCAAAACAGCATCGAGACCCAGTACTTC,CASSPLQNSIETQYF
NA,TRBJ1-5,TRBV9,NA,TGTGCCAGCAGCCCACGGGAGGGACCTCAGCCCCAGCATTTT,CASSPREGPQPQHF
NA,TRBJ2-1,TRBV19,NA,TGTGCCAGTAGCAAAGCCGGGCTCTACTACAATGAGCAGTTCTTC,CASSKAGLYYNEQFF
NA,TRBJ1-5,TRBV10-1,NA,TGCGCCAGCAGCAAGGGGTTAGGTCAGCCCCAGCATTTT,CASSKGLGQPQHF
NA,TRBJ1-1,TRBV7-9,NA,TGTGCCAGCAGGCCAACCTCCTCTCAGGGGACTGAAGCTTTCTTT,CASRPTSSQGTEAFF
NA,TRBJ1-4,TRBV19,NA,TGTGCCAGTAGTCGAAGTTCGTCCAGGGGAGCAACTAATGAAAAACTGTTTTTT,CASSRSSSRGATNEKLFF
NA,TRBJ2-3,TRBV7-2,NA,TGTGCCAGCAGCTTAGGGCGGGGCACAGATACGCAGTATTTT,CASSLGRGTDTQYF
NA,TRBJ1-4,TRBV5-1,NA,TGCGCCAGCAGCTTGGAGAAGTTGGATGAAAAACTGTTTTTT,CASSLEKLDEKLFF
NA,TRBJ2-5,TRBV7-9,NA,TGTGCCAGCAGCCCTGAGGCTAAGACCCAGTACTTC,CASSPEAKTQYF
NA,TRBJ2-4,TRBV6-1,NA,TGTGCCAGCAGTGAAGGGTGGATAGCCAAAAACATTCAGTACTTC,CASSEGWIAKNIQYF
NA,TRBJ2-7,TRBV7-9,once,TGTGCCAGCAGCTCGACGGCTAGCTCCTACGAGCAGTACTTC,CASSSTASSYEQYF
TRBD2,TRBJ2-1,TRBV10-3,few,TGTGCCATCAGTGCAACTAGCGTCAACAATGAGCAGTTCTTC,CAISATSVNNEQFF
TRBD1,TRBJ1-1,TRBV19,NA,TGTGCCAGTAGTATGGGACAGGGCGGGATGAAGGCTTTCTTT,CASSMGQGGMKAFF
NA,TRBJ1-1,TRBV10-3,few,TGTGCCATCAGCAGACAGTCAAACACTGAAGCTTTCTTT,CAISRQSNTEAFF
TRBD1,TRBJ1-1,TRBV28,NA,TGTGCCAGCAGTTCACACGGGACAGGGGAAACTGAAGCTTTCTTT,CASSSHGTGETEAFF
TRBD2,TRBJ2-6,TRBV9,NA,TGTGCCAGCAGCGTAGCGGGGGGGTCCCGGGCTGGGGCCAACGTCCTGACTTTC,CASSVAGGSRAGANVLTF
NA,TRBJ1-1,TRBV11-3,NA,TGTGCCAGCAGCTTATGGGGGAACACTGAAGCTTTCTTT,CASSLWGNTEAFF
NA,TRBJ2-1,TRBV7-2,NA,TGTGCCAGCAGCTCCACGTGGGGAGCCTACAATGAGCAGTTCTTC,CASSSTWGAYNEQFF
TRBD2,TRBJ2-1,TRBV2,NA,TGTGCCAGCAGGAGGACTAGCGGGTCCTACAATGAGCAGTTCTTC,CASRRTSGSYNEQFF
NA,TRBJ1-5,TRBV5-6,few,TGTGCCAGCAGCGAAGGGAGGTACCTAGAGCCCCAGCATTTT,CASSEGRYLEPQHF
NA,TRBJ1-2,TRBV28,NA,TGTGCCAGCAGTAGGTATGGCTACACCTTC,CASSRYGYTF
NA,TRBJ2-1,TRBV6-5,few,TGTGCCAGCAGTTACTCGATACTACCGGCGGGAAATATGGTCTTC,CASSYSILPAGNMVF
NA,TRBJ2-7,TRBV2,NA,TGTGCCAGCGGCCGACAGACCTACGAGCAGTACTTC,CASGRQTYEQYF
NA,TRBJ2-6,TRBV10-3,NA,TGTGCCATCAGTGAGTCGACGGGTCAGCGGGCCAACGTCCTGACTTTC,CAISESTGQRANVLTF
NA,TRBJ2-4,TRBV20-1,NA,TGCAGTGCTGAACACCAAAACATTCAGTACTTC,CSAEHQNIQYF
NA,TRBJ2-2,TRBV23-1,NA,TGCGCCAGCGCGAATCGGCAGCTGAACACCGGGGAGCTGTTTTTT,CASANRQLNTGELFF
TRBD2,TRBJ2-2,TRBV11-3,few,TGTGCCAGCAGCGCCGGACTAGCGGGAGTTGCCGGGGAGCTGTTTTTT,CASSAGLAGVAGELFF
TRBD2,TRBJ2-5,TRBV18,few,TGTGCCAGCTCCCCGTCGTCCCCTAGCGGGGGGCCGAAGTACCAAGAGACCCAGTACTTC,CASSPSSPSGGPKYQETQYF
NA,TRBJ1-1,TRBV5-6,NA,TGTGCCAGCAGCTTGGCCGGACCAGGGACAGCTTTCTTT,CASSLAGPGTAFF
NA,TRBJ2-5,TRBV5-6,once,TGTGCCAGCAGCTCTGTCTGGGGCGGAAGACAAGAGACCCAGTACTTC,CASSSVWGGRQETQYF
NA,TRBJ1-1,TRBV19,NA,TGTGCCAGTAGTATCGAGAACACTGAAGCTTTCTTT,CASSIENTEAFF